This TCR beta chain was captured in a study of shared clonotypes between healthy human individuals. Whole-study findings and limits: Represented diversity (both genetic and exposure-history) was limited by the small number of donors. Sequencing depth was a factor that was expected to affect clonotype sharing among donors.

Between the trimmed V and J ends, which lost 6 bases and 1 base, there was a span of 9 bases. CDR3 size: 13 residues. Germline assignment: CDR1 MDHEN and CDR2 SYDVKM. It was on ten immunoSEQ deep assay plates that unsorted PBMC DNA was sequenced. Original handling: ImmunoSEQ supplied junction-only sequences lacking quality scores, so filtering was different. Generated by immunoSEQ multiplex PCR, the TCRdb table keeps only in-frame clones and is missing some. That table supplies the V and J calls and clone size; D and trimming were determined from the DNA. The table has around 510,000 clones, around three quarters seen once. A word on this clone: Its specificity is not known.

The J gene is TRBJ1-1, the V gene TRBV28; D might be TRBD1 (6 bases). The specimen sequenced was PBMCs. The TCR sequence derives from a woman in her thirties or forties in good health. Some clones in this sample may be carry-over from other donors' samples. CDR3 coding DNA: TGTGCCAGCAGGTGGGGGGCGAACACTGAAGCTTTCTTT. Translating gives CASRWGANTEAFF.